This TCR beta chain originates from a study of blood T cell repertoires in COVID-19 (dated by TCRdb to 2020 to 2022). About the full investigation: Samples from collaborators originated in the United States, Italy and Spain and spanned both the acute and convalescent phases of COVID-19. A freely available public database, intended as a resource for researchers studying the immune response to SARS-CoV-2, is where the repertoires were released. Nearly every sample came with metadata listing a de-identified subject ID, COVID-19 status, age in years and sex. Subjects who had been exposed to COVID-19, were actively infected with it, or had recovered from it provided the deeply sampled blood TCRbeta repertoires that made up the dataset. Where HLA class I and class II types were available, the types were taken from metadata supplied by the sample provider, not from assay-based typing. The material from the prospective study consisted of cDNA or gDNA derived from T cells, B-cell-depleted T cells, or PBMCs. Samples were obtained from the ongoing ImmuneRACE study (first 160 participants) and from over 1,000 subjects provided by 6 global collaborators. Results and caveats for the whole study, not just this receptor: The quantity of clinical and demographic metadata differed by source and by participant and was supplied without curation.

Collaborating institutions collected whole blood in K2EDTA tubes following their own protocols. For TCRbeta analysis, collaborators shipped samples as frozen whole blood, isolated PBMCs, or DNA extracted from either of those sample types. With regard to this clone: The target of this receptor is not known. Within one base of it there is no much larger clone, and no base qualities were kept.

TCRbeta CDR3 regions were amplified from genomic DNA using the immunoSEQ Assay, a bias-controlled multiplex PCR. The study's processing was this. The number of nucleated cells in each sample was estimated from the amplification of reference gene primers within the assay. To quantify the absolute abundance of each unique TCRbeta CDR3 rearrangement, sequence reads were collapsed and filtered. For each sample, productive Simpson clonality was calculated by taking the square root of Simpson's diversity index across productive rearrangements. Not all clones reach the TCRdb copy of this immuneACCESS table, which keeps in-frame sequences only. Checked studies attribute under half of the gap to unresolved V genes and leave the rest unexplained. The V and J calls and clone size come from that table; D and trimming were worked out from the DNA. Here the sample has 85,000 to 90,000 clones; more than 75% occur a single time. Of the sample, more than 0.95% is held by the ten largest clones.

The receptor comes from a human donor in a cohort sampled during active COVID-19. Sequencing was carried out using peripheral blood.

The CDR3 region reads CATSRIGTGGVSEQYF. The nucleotides read TGTGCCACCAGCAGAATAGGGACAGGCGGGGTCTCCGAGCAGTACTTC. The chain is made from TRBV15 and TRBJ2-7; the central 8 bases match TRBD1. Relative to germline, V is missing 2 bases and J is missing 6 bases, with 12 bases of the junction outside any gene match. From the cysteine up to the phenylalanine, the CDR3 has a length of 16 residues. Here the CDR3 DNA is all that survives: 48 bases in frame from base 1. Sequences LNHNV (CDR1) and YYDKDF (CDR2) are obtained from the germline V gene (reference sequence).